The T cell receptor (beta chain) under discussion was sequenced for a study of T cells in Graves' hyperthyroidism and ophthalmopathy. With 6 bases removed from V and 2 bases from J, the gap between germline ends came to 14 bases. This CDR3 is built from 14 residues. Germline V gene lookup returns CDR1 MDHEN and CDR2 SYDVKM. Study-level findings and limits: Most clonotypes expanded in the thyroid (above 0.001) were also present in blood.

This clonotype was seen at least ten times. Its specificity is not known. Hyperthyroidism in the patients, aged 18 to 65, was newly diagnosed and under 2 months in duration. The study excluded patients with uncontrolled infection, other autoimmune disease, pregnancy or lactation. Every diagnosis used clinical symptoms, serum thyroxine and TRAb, thyroid ultrasound and orbital computed tomography. The CDR3 regions of TCR beta were amplified from RNA transcripts. TCR CDR3 underwent first-round RT-PCR with the HTBI primer set. TCRdb recomputed calls from the multiplex PCR reads with MiXCR, one row per CDR3 protein. Of around 350,000 distinct CDR3 sequences listed, roughly an eighth are singletons.

The receptor comes from a woman aged 18-29 years with Graves' hyperthyroidism. The specimen sequenced was blood. The chain combines TRBV28 with TRBJ2-7; D is unclear. As DNA, the CDR3 is TGTGCCAGCAGGAGTCGGGTCACCACCTACGAGCAGTACTTC. Translation: CASRSRVTTYEQYF.